This T cell receptor (beta chain) was profiled in a study of blood T cells in healthy people across ages (dated by TCRdb to the mid-2010s). Context from the whole study: In model experiments, template switching captured about one uniquely barcoded TCR beta cDNA molecule for every two T cells. Using deep sequencing normalized with unique cDNA molecular identifiers, the study measured how TCR beta repertoire diversity changes with age. Donors were grouped into four age groups: young (average 16 years), middle-aged (39), aged (approximately 67) and long-lived (about 90). To avoid experimental bias, donors of different ages were spread randomly across the sequencing lanes. The study analyzed two additional independent replicas of 1 million unique cDNA reads from the same blood draw for two donors, one aged 18 to 30 and one aged 80 or older.

The junction shows trimming of 0 bases on V and 5 bases on J, and the gene matches do not reach 10 bases of it. CDR1 SGDLS and CDR2 YYNGEE are derived from the germline V gene. The CDR3 runs 17 residues from the cysteine to the phenylalanine. Of all the DNA, just the CDR3 is kept, 51 bases in frame from base 1. The library was obtained by 5' RACE. The instrument was an Illumina HiSeq 2500. The second PCR ran for about 6 to 11 cycles and used a J-beta primer mix along with a sample-barcoded 5' primer. A template-switch 5' adaptor carrying 12 random nucleotides introduced a unique molecular identifier onto each TCR beta cDNA molecule. Each sample yielded at least 2.5 million CDR3-containing paired-end reads. The Mint cDNA synthesis kit, primed by a TRBC-specific oligonucleotide, was used to synthesize first-strand cDNA from all RNA. Following uracil-DNA glycosylase treatment, a first 18-cycle PCR with universal primers M1SS and BC2_uni_R was performed on all cDNA. In the paper's pipeline: For normalization, 1 million high-quality reads, each with a distinct molecular identifier, were randomly selected from each sample. Instead of being binned into consensus sequences, reads with shared molecular identifiers were discarded. CDR3 identification, clonotype clustering and error correction used MiTCR with a Q25 quality threshold and the strictest error-elimination algorithm. A nonparametric unseen species model using Euler transformation provided a lower-bound estimate of total TCR beta diversity. Using fastp at Q25 and MiXCR, TCRdb reprocessed the public reads and kept productive beta chains. When rows share a CDR3 protein, they turn into one entry using the most common DNA and genes. TCRdb, not the authors, supplied the V and J calls. The sample table records roughly 1.6 million distinct CDR3 sequences; about 35% of these occur just once. About 11% of the sample is in the top ten clones.

This clonotype showed up just a few times. Which antigen it targets is not known. Base qualities are missing; no much larger clone stands one base away. The donors were a few dozen Caucasian individuals from Russia, aged about 6 to 95 years, who were systemically healthy. Each donor gave roughly 11 milliliters of peripheral blood, drawn into EDTA-treated Vacutainer tubes. PBMCs were isolated by Ficoll-Paque density-gradient centrifugation, with at least 7 million obtained per sample. Total RNA, at least 5 micrograms per sample, was extracted from PBMCs with Trizol reagent. Naive CD45RAhigh/CD27high T cell percentages were measured by flow cytometry on a PBMC aliquot from every donor. General findings and caveats noted by the study authors: Since profiling was done on bulk unsorted PBMCs, naive and antigen-experienced compartments could not be conclusively compared. Because the CMV infection status of the donors was unknown, age-related changes in expanded clonotypes may potentially have been confounded. The long-lived group showed more naive CD4+ T cells, fewer expanded clones and increased TCR diversity than the aged group, suggesting age selection. Observed TCR beta diversity per million T cells fell roughly linearly with age, and a significant reduction was already apparent by age around 39. Estimates of total diversity based on one million sequenced T cells were regarded as lower bounds and as underestimates. A strong correlation was found between observed TCR beta diversity and the percentage of naive T cells measured by flow cytometry.

This TCR derives from a woman aged 30 to 39 in good health. The sequencing input was blood. This sequence uses TRBV9 and TRBJ2-5; a stretch of 10 junction bases matches TRBD2. For the CDR3, the sequence is CASSVGGAGGPWETQYF. At the DNA level, the sequence is TGTGCCAGCAGCGTAGGTGGAGCGGGGGGGCCTTGGGAGACCCAGTACTTC.